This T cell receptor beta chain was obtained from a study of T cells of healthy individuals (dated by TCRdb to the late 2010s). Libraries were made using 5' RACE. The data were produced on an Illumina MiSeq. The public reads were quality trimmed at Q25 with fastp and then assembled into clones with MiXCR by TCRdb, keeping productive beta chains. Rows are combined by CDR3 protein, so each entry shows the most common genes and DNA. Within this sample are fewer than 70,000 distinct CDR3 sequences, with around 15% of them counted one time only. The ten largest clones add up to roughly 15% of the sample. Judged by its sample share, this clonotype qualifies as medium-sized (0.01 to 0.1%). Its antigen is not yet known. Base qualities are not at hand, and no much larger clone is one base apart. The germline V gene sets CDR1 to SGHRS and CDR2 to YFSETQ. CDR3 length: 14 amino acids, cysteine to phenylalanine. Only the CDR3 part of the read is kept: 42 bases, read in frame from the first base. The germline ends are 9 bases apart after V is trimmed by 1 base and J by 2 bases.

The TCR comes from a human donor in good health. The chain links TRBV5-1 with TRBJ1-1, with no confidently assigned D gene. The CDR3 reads CASSLIDPNTEAFF. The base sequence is TGCGCCAGCAGCTTGATCGACCCTAACACTGAAGCTTTCTTT.